This TCR beta chain comes out of a study of cytomegalovirus exposure and HLA in healthy donors. Study details: A data release that came early held approximately 85 million unique TCRs from HLA-typed donors. Findings of the study overall: Sequences of the TCR beta chain were said to predict the HLA-A and HLA-B alleles of most subjects accurately. Cytomegalovirus status was reportedly diagnosed by the classifier with high sensitivity and specificity.

As regards this clone: The target antigen is unknown.

Use of 60 Vbeta and 13 Jbeta primers characterized the PCR. The table came from immunoSEQ multiplex PCR; TCRdb's copy has only in-frame clones and leaves some out. The sample gives approximately 140,000 clones, about 80% of which show up once; 1.5% to 2.5% is in the top ten. This CDR3 contains 13 residues. V was trimmed by 8 bases and J by 7 bases, leaving 14 bases between them. Germline CDR1 SNHLY, CDR2 FYNNEI. The chain is built from TRBV2 and TRBJ2-2; weak D call: TRBD2 (5 bases). The specimen sequenced was PBMCs. The origin of this receptor is a woman in her forties in good health and CMV-seronegative. CDR3 sequence reads: CASLIQGSGELFF. The CDR3 DNA follows: TGTGCCAGCTTGATACAAGGGAGCGGGGAGCTGTTTTTT.